Shown below are 17 T cell receptor beta chains from a single sample sequenced in a study of CD8+CD57+ T cells in acquired aplastic anemia. Patients who underwent sequencing had shown CD8+CD57+ cell expansion by flow cytometry. According to the study, genomic DNA was the template for TCR beta VDJ and CDR3 profiling. TCRdb redid the calling of the reads with MiXCR, one entry per CDR3 protein. Altogether over 150,000 distinct CDR3 sequences are present, around 50% being singletons, with the ten largest covering 10% to 15%. Source material: sorted CD4+, CD8+, or CD8+CD57+ T cells (not recorded which) from PBMCs. All receptors derive from a human donor with aplastic anemia.

This clonotype has more than one count but fewer than ten. The V and J genes are TRBV7-2 and TRBJ2-7; D is undetermined. The V gene's germline CDR1 is SGHTA and CDR2 FQGNSA. The CDR3 extends over 13 amino acids. V lost 3 bases, J lost 0 bases, and 6 bases lay in between. Written as DNA, the CDR3 is TGTGCCAGCAGCTTTTACAGCTCCTACGAGCAGTACTTC. It yields the protein CASSFYSSYEQYF.

V is TRBV24-1 and J is TRBJ1-2, with 8 bases that match TRBD1. The ends lost 4 bases at V and 8 bases at J; junction bases unmatched: 5. The CDR3 consists of 13 residues. Germline CDR1 is KGHDR and CDR2 is SFDVKD. The CDR3 DNA sequence: TGTGCCACCAGTGAGCAGGGGGCGGCGGGCTACACCTTC. Its protein is CATSEQGAAGYTF.

The chain joins TRBV7-3 to TRBJ2-1; the D is unclear. V lost 4 bases and J 6 bases, leaving 10 bases between the germline ends. Germline CDR1 is SGHTA and CDR2 is FQGTGA. The CDR3 length is 13 residues. CDR3 loop: CASSSAISNEQFF. In DNA form, the CDR3 reads TGTGCCAGCAGCTCAGCAATTAGCAATGAGCAGTTCTTC.

This sequence joins TRBV9 and TRBJ1-1; possible D gene TRBD1, 5 bases. With 6 bases removed from V and 5 bases from J, the gap between germline ends came to 11 bases. The CDR3 runs to 12 residues. Germline values: CDR1 SGDLS, CDR2 YYNGEE. This chain's CDR3 is CASTQGVTEAFF. The DNA of the CDR3 is TGTGCCAGCACCCAGGGTGTAACTGAAGCTTTCTTT.

This clonotype occurred a few times. The CDR3 here is CAWRRVGSTEAFF. The CDR3 DNA sequence: TGTGCCTGGCGTAGGGTAGGGTCCACTGAAGCTTTCTTT. This chain links TRBV30 with TRBJ1-1; no reliable D call. CDR3 length: 13 amino acids. Germline V gene sequence: CDR1 GTSNPN, CDR2 SVGIG (reference sequence). Trimming shortened V by 5 bases and J by 4 bases, and 14 bases separated the two germline ends.

The rearrangement uses TRBV29-1 and TRBJ1-5; the match to TRBD1 covers 9 bases. The trim removed 6 bases at V and 5 bases at J, leaving 11 bases unmatched. From germline, CDR1 is SQVTM and CDR2 ANQGSEA. CDR3 size: 15 residues. The CDR3 here is CSVAHTGQGDQPQHF. The CDR3 DNA sequence: TGCAGCGTCGCGCACACGGGACAGGGTGATCAGCCCCAGCATTTT.

This clonotype has a count of ten or more. The rearrangement links TRBV20-1 to TRBJ2-1; 9 bases map to TRBD2. CDR1 is DFQATT, CDR2 SNEGSKA, per germline (reference sequence). CDR3 size: 15 residues. Trimming at V came to 4 bases and at J to 0 bases, leaving 4 bases not matched to a gene. The CDR3 DNA reads TGCAGTGCTAAGCGGGGGGAATTCTCCTACAATGAGCAGTTCTTC. Translating gives CSAKRGEFSYNEQFF.

This clonotype was counted a single time. This sequence joins TRBV7-2 and TRBJ2-1; 10 nucleotides align to TRBD2. V was clipped by 5 bases and J by 3 bases; unmatched bases: 7. This CDR3 has 16 amino acids. Germline V gives CDR1 SGHTA, CDR2 FQGNSA. The CDR3 loop is CASSPEGTSVYNEQFF. CDR3 DNA: TGTGCCAGCAGCCCAGAAGGGACTAGCGTCTACAATGAGCAGTTCTTC.

The V call is TRBV2, the J call TRBJ2-7; TRBD1 might be the D (6 bases). The V and J ends lost 4 bases and 2 bases respectively, with 12 bases between them. This CDR3 is 14 amino acids long. Germline V CDR1 and CDR2: SNHLY, FYNNEI. Written as DNA, the CDR3 is TGTGCCAGCAGTGCAGGGACACTGACCTACGAGCAGTACTTC. This gives the protein CASSAGTLTYEQYF.

Ten or more counts support this clonotype. The CDR3 sequence is CASTTNRGGGGNEQFF. DNA for the CDR3: TGTGCCAGCACGACAAACCGGGGCGGGGGGGGCAATGAGCAGTTCTTC. The chain links TRBV12-3 or TRBV12-4 to TRBJ2-1; 9 bases match TRBD2. The CDR3 spans 16 residues. V lost 7 bases to trimming and J lost 6 bases; unmatched junction nucleotides: 13.

The rearrangement links TRBV5-6 to TRBJ2-1; TRBD2 matches at 7 bases. CDR1 is SGHDT, CDR2 YYEEEE, per germline. This CDR3 is 13 amino acids long. V gave up 4 bases and J gave up 6 bases; unmatched junction bases: 4. In DNA, the CDR3 is TGTGCCAGCAGCCTAGGACTAGGCAATGAGCAGTTCTTC. Encoded protein: CASSLGLGNEQFF.

The rearrangement uses TRBV19 and TRBJ1-5; D is unclear. Trimming removed 7 bases from V and 6 bases from J, with 19 bases in between. The CDR3 sequence is 15 residues long. Germline CDR1 reads LNHDA; CDR2 reads SQIVND (reference sequence). The CDR3 DNA sequence: TGTGCCAGTAACGAGGGCGGGAAACGCAGTCAGCCCCAGCATTTT. It is translated as CASNEGGKRSQPQHF.

The table lists this clonotype with a few counts. This chain links TRBV10-2 with TRBJ2-7; maybe TRBD1 (6 bases). The CDR3 totals 11 residues. Germline CDR1 reads WSHSY; CDR2 reads SAAADI. Trimming took off 2 bases at V and 10 bases at J, with 9 bases between the two ends. DNA of the CDR3: TGCGCCAGCAGTGAGGGGGGCTCTCAGTACTTC. It specifies CASSEGGSQYF.

The genes are TRBV12-3 or TRBV12-4 and TRBJ2-2; TRBD1 aligns across 11 bases. This CDR3 contains 18 residues. Trimming took 4 bases from V and 4 from J; bases not matched to a gene: 11. This chain's CDR3 is CASSSRTGGSGPTGELFF. CDR3 DNA sequence: TGTGCCAGCAGTTCTCGGACAGGGGGCTCCGGTCCCACCGGGGAGCTGTTTTTT.

The chain joins TRBV9 to TRBJ2-5; the match to TRBD1 covers 9 bases. Unmatched junction bases numbered 3, after V lost 5 bases and J lost 4 bases. The germline V gene has CDR1 SGDLS and CDR2 YYNGEE. CDR3 length: 13 amino acids. The CDR3 region is CASSGTGLETQYF. The CDR3 DNA reads as TGTGCCAGCAGTGGGACAGGGCTAGAGACCCAGTACTTC.

This clonotype was detected ten times or more. This chain uses TRBV19 with TRBJ1-2; D is unclear. This CDR3 is 12 amino acids long. Trimming shortened V by 5 bases and J by 8 bases, and 12 bases separated the two germline ends. Looked up from germline, CDR1 is LNHDA and CDR2 is SQIVND (reference sequence). The CDR3 DNA reads TGTGCCAGTAGTGAGGGAGGCTGGGGCTACACCTTC. Protein sequence: CASSEGGWGYTF.

This sequence joins TRBV7-2 and TRBJ1-2; D is perhaps TRBD1 (6 bases). Trimming shortened V by 6 bases and J by 4 bases, and 9 bases separated the two germline ends. The V gene's germline CDR1 is SGHTA and CDR2 FQGNSA. The length of the CDR3 is 12 residues. CDR3 nucleotides: TGTGCCAGCAGGCCACAGGGCTATGGCTACACCTTC. Encoded protein: CASRPQGYGYTF.